This entry lists 27 T cell receptor beta chains sequenced from one sample in a study of tumor-infiltrating lymphocytes in primary liver carcinoma (dated by TCRdb to the late 2010s). Total RNA and DNA were co-extracted from 20-30 mg of bulk tissue with the AllPrep DNA/RNA mini kit, without cell sorting. For sequencing, an Illumina HiSeq 2500 was employed. Starting from approximately 0.5 ug total RNA, TCRbeta-specific cDNA was produced by reverse transcription with a constant-region primer and ProtoScript II reverse transcriptase. The TCRbeta libraries were prepared through three rounds of nested multiplex PCR following a slightly modified ARM-PCR procedure. The first two PCR rounds used multiplex TRBV1-TRBV30 forward primers with a Cbeta reverse primer, each for about 11 cycles. Through fastp at Q25 and MiXCR, TCRdb rebuilt clones from the public reads, retaining in-frame beta chains. CDR3 protein sequences are deduplicated, and each keeps its most common genes and DNA. The sample table contains some 51,000 distinct CDR3 sequences; only one count was recorded for about 70% of them. Jointly, the top ten make up roughly 24% of the sample.

The sequencing sample was made of liver tumor tissue from sampling region 3. The label giving this sample's cell subset or site can be read as: tumor region T3, left-lateral pole. These TCRs come from a man aged 35 to 55 with primary liver carcinoma and hepatitis B virus infection.

Remarks on this clonotype: Since the CDR3 does not end with the conserved phenylalanine or tryptophan, this likely comes from a read error. This chain joins TRBV11-2 and TRBJ2-7; a possible D gene is TRBD2 (8 bases). Germline CDR1 SGHAT, CDR2 FQNNGV. The CDR3 loop spans 15 amino acids. Here the CDR3 DNA reads TGTGCCAGCACCCAATATTCGGGAGGGGGCTACGGGCAGTACCTC. Protein: CASTQYSGGGYGQYL.

As concerns this clonotype: The CDR3 does not end in the conserved phenylalanine or tryptophan, so this is likely a read error. The chain combines TRBV11-2 with TRBJ2-6; TRBD1 might be the D (5 bases). The V gene lost 2 bases and the J gene lost 4 bases, with 12 bases spanning the gap. Per germline, CDR1 SGHAT and CDR2 FQNNGV. This CDR3 has 16 residues. The CDR3 bases are TGTGCCAGCAGCTTAACGCAGGGAAGAGGGGCCAACGTCCTGACTTCC. It codes for CASSLTQGRGANVLTS.

The rearrangement links TRBV11-2 to TRBJ2-7; 8 bases align to TRBD2. The V segment lost 2 bases and the J segment 7 bases; nucleotides outside the gene matches: 19. CDR1 and CDR2 (germline): SGHAT, FQNNGV. CDR3 length: 18 amino acids. CDR3 DNA sequence: TGTGCCAGCAGCTTATCCGTTGGACTAACGGGAGGGGGATATGAGCAGTACTTC. This encodes CASSLSVGLTGGGYEQYF.

J is TRBJ2-3 and V is TRBV13, with D possibly matching TRBD2 (6 bases). The CDR3 extends over 15 amino acids. In germline, CDR1 is PRHDT, CDR2 FYEKMQ (reference sequence). The CDR3, as DNA: TGTGTCAACAGCTTGGGACGGAAGTACGGGGGTACGCAGTATTTT. Encoded protein: CVNSLGRKYGGTQYF.

In regard to this clonotype: A much larger clone is a single base away; this may be a read error. V is TRBV7-3 and J is TRBJ2-1, with TRBD1 matching 8 bases. Germline CDR1 SGHTA, CDR2 FQGTGA. This CDR3 region has 12 residues. The CDR3 sequence is CASSTQGDEQLF. The CDR3 DNA follows: TGTGCCAGCAGCACACAGGGGGATGAGCAGCTCTTC. The full variable domain, completed using reference TRBV7-3 and TRBJ2-1, is GAGVSQTPSNKVTEKGKYVELRCDPISGHTALYWYRQSLGQGPEFLIYFQGTGAADDSGLPNDRFFAVRPEGSVSTLKIQRTERGDSAVYLCASSTQGDEQLFGPGTRLTVL.

The rearrangement links TRBV12-3 or TRBV12-4 to TRBJ2-3, with unresolved D. The CDR3 has 15 residues. Between the trimmed V and J ends, which lost 7 bases and 3 bases, there was a span of 17 bases. CDR3 amino acids: CASILNTGGTDTQYF. The CDR3 DNA reads as TGTGCCAGCATCTTGAATACTGGTGGGACAGATACGCAGTATTTT.

To note about this clonotype: Germline and junction disagree at one end, which may indicate a read error. V gene TRBV10-3 combines with J gene TRBJ2-1, with 9 bases lining up with TRBD1. This CDR3 region has 15 residues. Germline V lookup: CDR1 ENHRY, CDR2 SYGVKD. The CDR3 DNA reads TGTGCCATCTGTGATACAGGGGGCGCGTACAATGAGCAGTCCTTC. Translating gives CAICDTGGAYNEQSF.

Notes on this clonotype: Sequence at one end of the junction differs from germline and may be a read error. The chain carries TRBV11-2 and TRBJ1-4, with D possibly matching TRBD1 (5 bases). The germline CDR1 and CDR2 sequences are SGHAT and FQNNGV. The CDR3 runs to 18 residues. The CDR3 here is CAGSTDPRDGRSNEKLFF. The CDR3 coding sequence is TGTGCCGGCAGCACCGACCCTCGGGACGGGCGATCTAATGAAAAACTGTTTTTT.

This clonotype was recorded at least ten times. This chain links TRBV6-1 with TRBJ2-7; perhaps TRBD2 as D (6 bases). With 8 bases removed from V and 6 bases from J, the gap between germline ends came to 20 bases. CDR1 is MNHNS, CDR2 SASEGT, per germline. The CDR3 has 14 amino acids. The CDR3 spells CASRPRDSFGEQYF. The CDR3 bases are TGTGCCAGCCGACCCAGGGACTCCTTTGGCGAGCAGTACTTC.

A remark on this clonotype: One end of the junction does not line up with germline, which may come from a read error. The rearrangement links TRBV11-2 to TRBJ2-5; TRBD2 is a possible D gene (5 bases). Germline V CDR1 and CDR2: SGHAT, FQNNGV. The CDR3 covers 16 residues. CDR3 in amino acids: CARSLGSNGPGETQYF. The CDR3 DNA reads TGCGCCAGGAGCTTAGGGAGTAACGGCCCGGGGGAGACCCAGTACTTC.

The chain has TRBV28 and TRBJ2-7; D is possibly TRBD2 (5 bases). Trimming took 6 bases from V and 4 from J, leaving 22 bases between them. Per the germline V gene, CDR1 is MDHEN and CDR2 is SYDVKM. The CDR3 contains 16 residues. DNA of the CDR3: TGTGCCAGCAGACAGACCAGGAGGCCCACCTCTTACGAGCAGTACTTC. Its protein is CASRQTRRPTSYEQYF.

Concerning this clonotype: Given a much more abundant clone one base away, this may be a read error. V and J are TRBV28 and TRBJ2-1; perhaps D is TRBD1 or TRBD2 (7 bases each). This CDR3 comprises 12 residues. Germline lookup yields CDR1 MDHEN and CDR2 SYDVKM. CDR3 bases: TGTATGTGCAGGGGGAGGGTGAATGAGCAGTTCTTC. Its translation is CMCRGRVNEQFF.

This clonotype was recorded many times. This chain uses TRBV9 with TRBJ2-5; the D gene is possibly TRBD1 (6 bases). The CDR3 spans 14 residues. Trimming stripped 4 bases from V and 5 bases from J, with 15 bases between. Germline V gene sequence: CDR1 SGDLS, CDR2 YYNGEE. The CDR3 sequence: CASSLRTEGETQYF. CDR3 coding DNA: TGTGCCAGCAGCCTCCGGACAGAAGGGGAGACCCAGTACTTC.

In this sample, this clonotype turned up many times. V usage is TRBV2 and J usage is TRBJ2-7; the match to TRBD2 covers 11 bases. The CDR3 extends over 15 amino acids. Looked up from germline, CDR1 is SNHLY and CDR2 is FYNNEI. With V trimmed by 5 bases and J by 0 bases, 3 bases remained unmatched. In DNA form, the CDR3 reads TGTGCCAGCAGTTTGACTAGCGGGGCCTCCTACGAGCAGTACTTC. Protein product: CASSLTSGASYEQYF.

A word on this clonotype: An end of the junction does not agree with germline; a read error may underlie this. The chain links TRBV7-8 to TRBJ2-2; TRBD2 agrees at 7 bases. CDR3 size: 17 residues. Germline values: CDR1 SGHVS, CDR2 FQNEAQ. The DNA of the CDR3 is TGTGCAAGCAGCTCCCCTGCCAGCGGAGGGAGGGGCGGGGAGCTGTTTTTT. It is translated as CASSSPASGGRGGELFF.

The J gene is TRBJ2-1, the V gene TRBV12-3 or TRBV12-4; a possible D gene is TRBD2 (6 bases). Trimming took off 6 bases at V and 5 bases at J, with 14 bases between the two ends. The CDR3 is 14 residues long. CDR3 loop: CASSRTIGNNEQFF. CDR3 nucleotide sequence: TGTGCCAGCAGCCGGACTATCGGGAACAATGAGCAGTTCTTC.

About this clonotype itself: One junction end does not reproduce the germline sequence, and a read error may be involved. The CDR3: CASNWTGQVTQYF. The CDR3 nucleotides are TGTGCCAGCAACTGGACAGGTCAAGTGACCCAGTACTTC. The V gene is TRBV12-3 or TRBV12-4, the J gene TRBJ2-5; 7 nucleotides align to TRBD1. The CDR3 is made up of 13 amino acids.

Note on this clonotype: Mismatch with germline at one junction end may stem from a read error. The gene calls are TRBV6-1 and TRBJ2-2; a weak D match, TRBD2 (5 bases). The CDR3 has 12 amino acids. CDR1 and CDR2 (germline): MNHNS, SASEGT. CDR3: CASRSDTGELLF. The CDR3, as DNA: TGTGCAAGCAGGTCCGACACCGGGGAGCTGTTGTTT.

As for this clonotype: Lacking the conserved final phenylalanine or tryptophan, this CDR3 likely reflects a read error. The J gene is TRBJ2-7, the V gene TRBV11-2; unclear D gene. Germline V gene sequence: CDR1 SGHAT, CDR2 FQNNGV. The CDR3 sequence is 14 residues long. The CDR3 is CASSLTDTANEQYL. The CDR3 DNA is TGTGCCAGCAGCTTAACTGACACTGCCAACGAACAGTACTTA.

Worth noting for this clonotype: Lacking the conserved final phenylalanine or tryptophan, this CDR3 likely reflects a read error. Because the CDR3's place on the DNA is in doubt, the DNA is left out and the CDR3 is given as listed by TCRdb. The rearrangement uses TRBV4-1 and TRBJ1-1; TRBD1 reflects the table's D call only, with no check against the DNA. Germline-derived CDR1 and CDR2 are MGHRA and YSYEKL. The CDR3 has 15 residues if both end residues are counted. This CDR3 is CASSLVLTGEMETFS.

This clonotype was counted between two and nine times. One base away lies a much larger clone, so this may be a sequencing read error. The chain uses TRBV7-8 and TRBJ2-3; possibly TRBD1 for D (5 bases). Germline CDR1 reads SGHVS; CDR2 reads FQNEAQ. The CDR3 totals 11 residues. Written as DNA, the CDR3 is TGTGCCTGCAGGGTAGAAGATACGCAGTATTTT. Translation: CACRVEDTQYF. The full variable domain, completed using reference TRBV7-8 and TRBJ2-3, is GAGVSQSPRYKVAKRGQDVALRCDPISGHVSLFWYQQALGQGPEFLTYFQNEAQLDKSGLPSDRFFAERPEGSVSTLKIQRTQQEDSAVYLCACRVEDTQYFGPGTRLTVL.

Concerning this clonotype itself: This may arise from a read error, as a much more abundant clone is one base away. DNA for the CDR3: TGTGCCAGCAGTACCGCGGAGGGCAGTCAAGAGACCCAGTACTTC. It yields the protein CASSTAEGSQETQYF. V usage is TRBV25-1 and J usage is TRBJ2-5; possible D gene TRBD2, 6 bases. Trimming left V 5 bases short and J 2 bases short, with 15 bases between. CDR1 and CDR2 (germline): MGHDK, SYGVNS. The CDR3 totals 15 residues.

This clonotype was seen many times. The chain employs TRBV6-5 and TRBJ1-5, with TRBD1 as a possible D gene (5 bases). V was pared by 5 bases and J by 1 base, with 12 bases between. CDR3 length equals 15 residues. The germline CDR1 and CDR2 sequences are MNHEY and SVGAGI. In nucleotides, the CDR3 is TGTGCCAGCAGTACGTCAAAGGGGAGCAATCAGCCCCAGCATTTT. Encoded protein: CASSTSKGSNQPQHF.

As regards this clonotype: One junction end does not reproduce the germline sequence, and a read error may be involved. The chain uses TRBV10-3 and TRBJ2-7, with D perhaps matching TRBD1 (6 bases). The CDR3 has 15 amino acids. Per the germline V gene, CDR1 is ENHRY and CDR2 is SYGVKD. The CDR3 region is CAISKSVLGGYEQYF. In nucleotides, the CDR3 is TGTGCCATCAGTAAGTCCGTTTTAGGGGGCTACGAGCAGTACTTC.

A note on this clonotype: Mismatch with germline at one junction end may stem from a read error. The chain's CDR3 is CDSSSTGGAGELFF. In DNA, the CDR3 is TGTGACAGCAGTTCTACAGGAGGCGCCGGGGAGCTGTTTTTT. The chain has TRBV6-5 and TRBJ2-2; D tentatively fits TRBD1 or TRBD2 (5 bases each). The germline CDR1 and CDR2 sequences are MNHEY and SVGAGI. The CDR3 sequence is 14 residues long.

On this clonotype: A junction boundary mismatches the germline segment, possibly from a read error. The chain uses TRBV29-1 and TRBJ2-2, with a possible D match to TRBD2 (5 bases). CDR1 and CDR2 from the germline V gene are SQVTM and ANQGSEA. This CDR3 is built from 15 residues. The CDR3 loop is CCVEDAAVATGELYF. The CDR3 nucleotides read TGCTGCGTTGAAGACGCCGCGGTAGCCACCGGGGAGCTGTATTTT.

This clonotype was observed many times. The J gene is TRBJ2-2, the V gene TRBV6-1; D gene unclear. Germline values: CDR1 MNHNS, CDR2 SASEGT. The CDR3 runs 13 residues. V lost 2 bases to trimming and J lost 8 bases, with 9 bases between them. CDR3 nucleotide sequence: TGTGCCAGCAGTGAACACGGAGCAGGGGAGCTGTTTTTT. Its protein is CASSEHGAGELFF.